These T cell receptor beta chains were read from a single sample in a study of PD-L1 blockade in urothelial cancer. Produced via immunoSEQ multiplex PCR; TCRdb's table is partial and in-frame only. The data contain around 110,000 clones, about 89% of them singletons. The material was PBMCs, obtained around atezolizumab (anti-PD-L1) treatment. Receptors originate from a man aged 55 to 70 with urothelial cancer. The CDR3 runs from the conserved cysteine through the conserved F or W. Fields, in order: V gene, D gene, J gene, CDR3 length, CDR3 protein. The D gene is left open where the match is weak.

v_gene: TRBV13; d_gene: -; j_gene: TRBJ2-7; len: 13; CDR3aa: CASSTRSSYEQYF
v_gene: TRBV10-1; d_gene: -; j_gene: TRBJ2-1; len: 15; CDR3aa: CATGPRRDGYNEQFF
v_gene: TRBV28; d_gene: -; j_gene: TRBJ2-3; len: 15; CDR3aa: CASSASQGLTDTQYF
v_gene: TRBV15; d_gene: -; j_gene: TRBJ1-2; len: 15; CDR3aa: CATSRVDRPLYGYTF
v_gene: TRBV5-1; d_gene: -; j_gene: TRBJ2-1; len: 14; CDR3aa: CASSLASTSNEQFF
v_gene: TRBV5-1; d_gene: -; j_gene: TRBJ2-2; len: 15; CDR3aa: CASSEGAIISGELFF
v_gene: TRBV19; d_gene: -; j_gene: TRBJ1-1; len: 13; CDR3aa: CASMRGRNTEAFF
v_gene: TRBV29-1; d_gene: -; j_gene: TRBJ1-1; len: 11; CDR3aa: CSFQGRTEAFF
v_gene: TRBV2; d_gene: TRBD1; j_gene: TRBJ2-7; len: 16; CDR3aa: CASRTMTGESWYEQYF
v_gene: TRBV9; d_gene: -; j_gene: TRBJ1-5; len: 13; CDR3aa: CASSVTPGEPQHF
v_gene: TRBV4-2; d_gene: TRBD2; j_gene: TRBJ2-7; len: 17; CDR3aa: CASSQGTREVRPYEQYF
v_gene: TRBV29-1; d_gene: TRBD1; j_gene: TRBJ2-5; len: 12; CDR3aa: CSVRQGQETQYF
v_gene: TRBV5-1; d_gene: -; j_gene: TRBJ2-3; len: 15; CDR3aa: CASSQTSVRTDTQYF
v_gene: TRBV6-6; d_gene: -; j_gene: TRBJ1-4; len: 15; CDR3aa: CASSYSGGGGEKLFF
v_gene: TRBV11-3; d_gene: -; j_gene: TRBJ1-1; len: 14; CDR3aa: CASSLDGGQTEAFF
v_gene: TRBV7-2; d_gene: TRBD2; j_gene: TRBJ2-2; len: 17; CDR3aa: CASTRRRGGRGTGELFF
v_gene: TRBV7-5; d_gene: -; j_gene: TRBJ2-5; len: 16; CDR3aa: CVRSLRQGPESETQYF
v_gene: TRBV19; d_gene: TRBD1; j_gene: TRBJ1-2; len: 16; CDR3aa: CASSPGTGEHSYGYTF
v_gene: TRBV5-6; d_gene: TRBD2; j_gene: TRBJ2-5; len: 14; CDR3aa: CASSLVPSGETQYF
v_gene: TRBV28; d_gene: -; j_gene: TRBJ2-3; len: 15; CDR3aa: CASSRGTDGTDTQYF
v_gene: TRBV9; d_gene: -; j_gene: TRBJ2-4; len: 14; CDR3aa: CASSETGAKNIQYF
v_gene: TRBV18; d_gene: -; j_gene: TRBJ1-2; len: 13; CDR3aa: CASSPGGDYGYTF
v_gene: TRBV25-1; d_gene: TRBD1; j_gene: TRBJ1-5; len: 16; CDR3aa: CARIYRGGTAYQPQHF
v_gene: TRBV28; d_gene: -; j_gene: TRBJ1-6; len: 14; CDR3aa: CASSLEGYNSPLHF
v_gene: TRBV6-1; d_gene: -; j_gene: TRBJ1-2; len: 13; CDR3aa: CASSEATGSGYTF
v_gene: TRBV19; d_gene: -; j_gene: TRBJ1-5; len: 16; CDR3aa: CASSPSEASVDQPQHF
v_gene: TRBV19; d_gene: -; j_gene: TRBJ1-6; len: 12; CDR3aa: CASSMANSPLHF
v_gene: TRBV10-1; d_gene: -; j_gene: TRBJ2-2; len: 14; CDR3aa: CASSESVATGELFF
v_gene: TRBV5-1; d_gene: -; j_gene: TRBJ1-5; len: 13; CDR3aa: CASSLDPGGPQHF
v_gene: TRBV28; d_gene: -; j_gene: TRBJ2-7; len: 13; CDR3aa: CASSIAETYEQYF
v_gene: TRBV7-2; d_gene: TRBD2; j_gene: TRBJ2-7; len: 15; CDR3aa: CASSSGLAGYYEQYF
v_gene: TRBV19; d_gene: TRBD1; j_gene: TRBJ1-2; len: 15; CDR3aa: CASSISGQGNYGYTF
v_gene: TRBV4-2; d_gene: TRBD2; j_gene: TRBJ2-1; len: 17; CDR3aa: CASSPGGGGEAYNEQFF
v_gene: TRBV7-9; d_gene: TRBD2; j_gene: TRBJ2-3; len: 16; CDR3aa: CASSLPLGLAGVSQYF
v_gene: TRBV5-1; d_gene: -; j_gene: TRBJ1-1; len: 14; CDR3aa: CASSPGQTNTEAFF
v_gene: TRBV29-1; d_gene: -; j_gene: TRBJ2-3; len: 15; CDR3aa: CSVSSPGGSTDTQYF
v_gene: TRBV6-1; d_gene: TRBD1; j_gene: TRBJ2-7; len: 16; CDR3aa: CASSAEAGTGGYEQYF